This entry describes one TCR beta chain. Its antigen is unidentified. Researchers ran the PCR with 60 Vbeta and 13 Jbeta primers. Sequencing was performed with immunoSEQ multiplex PCR; in TCRdb, only in-frame clones are kept and a portion is missing. The sample consists of fewer than 110,000 clones, 65% to 85% of them appearing once. The record originates from a study of cytomegalovirus exposure and HLA in healthy donors. Regarding the study as a whole: Some V segments could not be told apart, so they were left out, TRBV6-2 and TRBV6-3 among them. The authors listed 150 to 200 TCR beta chains as cytomegalovirus-associated.

The CDR3 loop spans 11 amino acids. V was shortened by 6 bases and J by 11 bases, with 16 bases between the two germline ends. Germline V gene data show CDR1 as SQVTM and CDR2 as ANQGSEA. The sequenced sample consisted of PBMCs. This chain links TRBV29-1 with TRBJ1-1; possible D gene TRBD1, 5 bases. The TCR was taken from a man aged 45-60 years in good health and CMV-seropositive. CDR3 amino acids: CSVYDRFGAFF. CDR3 nucleotide sequence: TGCAGCGTATACGACAGATTCGGGGCTTTCTTT. The variable domain in full, completed from reference TRBV29-1 and TRBJ1-1, reads SAVISQKPSRDICQRGTSLTIQCQVDSQVTMMFWYRQQPGQSLTLIATANQGSEATYESGFVIDKFPISRPNLTFSTLTVSNMSPEDSSIYLCSVYDRFGAFFGQGTRLTVV.